The subject of this entry is one T cell receptor (beta chain). This sample is drawn from a study of blood T cell repertoires in COVID-19. The wider study: COVID-19 samples collected from the United States, Italy and Spain covered acute and convalescent phases. From T cells, B-cell-depleted T cells, or PBMCs came the material, which was cDNA or gDNA.

Patients from Seattle were sampled longitudinally, starting during active infection. The data were produced by immunoSEQ multiplex PCR, yet TCRdb's version contains in-frame clones alone and is incomplete. The repertoire holds about 340,000 clones, with 86% as singletons. The CDR3 loop spans 15 amino acids. Looked up from germline, CDR1 is GTSNPN and CDR2 is SVGIG (reference sequence). V was shortened by 0 bases and J by 3 bases, with 15 bases between the two germline ends. The receptor's source is an older woman with COVID-19, enrolled during active disease. Input material: peripheral blood. V gene TRBV30 combines with J gene TRBJ2-7, with D possibly being TRBD1 (6 bases). The CDR3 DNA reads as TGTGCCTGGAGTGTAATCAGGGGTGGGGGCTACGAGCAGTACTTC. Residues: CAWSVIRGGGYEQYF.